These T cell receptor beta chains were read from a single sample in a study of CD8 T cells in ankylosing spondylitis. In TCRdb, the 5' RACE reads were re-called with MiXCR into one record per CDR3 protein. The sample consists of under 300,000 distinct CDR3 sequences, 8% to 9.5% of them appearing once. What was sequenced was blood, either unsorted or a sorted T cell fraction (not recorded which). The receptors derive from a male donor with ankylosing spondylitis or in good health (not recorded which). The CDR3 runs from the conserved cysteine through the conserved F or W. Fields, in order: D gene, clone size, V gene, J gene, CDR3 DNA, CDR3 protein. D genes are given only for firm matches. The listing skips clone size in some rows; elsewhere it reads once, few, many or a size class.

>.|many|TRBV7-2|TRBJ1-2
TGTGCCAGCAGCTTAGACAGGGTTGGAGGCTACACCTTC
CASSLDRVGGYTF
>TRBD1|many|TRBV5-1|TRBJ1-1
TGCGCCAGCAGCTTTTACAGGGGGCGGGGGACTGAAGCTTTCTTT
CASSFYRGRGTEAFF
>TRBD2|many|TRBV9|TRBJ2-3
TGTGCCAGCAGCGCAGATAGCGGGAGCACAGATACGCAGTATTTT
CASSADSGSTDTQYF
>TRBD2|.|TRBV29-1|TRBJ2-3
TGCAGCGTGATTAGCGGGAGAGGCACAGATACGCAGTATTTT
CSVISGRGTDTQYF
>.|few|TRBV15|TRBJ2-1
TGTGCCACCAGCGCAGGAGGTTCCTACAATGAGCAGTTCTTC
CATSAGGSYNEQFF
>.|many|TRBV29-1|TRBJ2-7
TGCAGCGTTGGAGGAGGTAATACCTACGAGCAGTACTTC
CSVGGGNTYEQYF
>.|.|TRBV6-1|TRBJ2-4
TGTGCCAGCAGTCTCCGGACAGGGAGGGTAGCCAAAAACATTCAGTACTTC
CASSLRTGRVAKNIQYF
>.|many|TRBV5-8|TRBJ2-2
TGTGCCAGCAGCCTCTCCCCCGGGGAGCTGTTTTTT
CASSLSPGELFF
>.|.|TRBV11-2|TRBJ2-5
TGTGCCAGCAGCTTATTCAAGGAACGTGAGACCCAGTACTTC
CASSLFKERETQYF
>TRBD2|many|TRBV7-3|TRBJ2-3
TGTGCCAGCAGCTTAAGAAGGCGGACTAGCGGGATCGCCCTTAGCACAGATACGCAGTATTTT
CASSLRRRTSGIALSTDTQYF
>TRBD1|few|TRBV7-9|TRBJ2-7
TGTGCCACCTCCCCGGGACAGGGGCCCTACGAGCAGTACTTC
CATSPGQGPYEQYF
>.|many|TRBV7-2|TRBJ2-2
TGTGCCAGCAGCAGGCAGGGGCCCCGGAACACCGGGGAGCTGTTTTTT
CASSRQGPRNTGELFF
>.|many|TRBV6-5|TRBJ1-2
TGTGCCAGCAGTTACTCCGGGGCCACAAACTATGGCTACACCTTC
CASSYSGATNYGYTF
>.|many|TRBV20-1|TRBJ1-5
TGCAGTGCGATCGGGCCCGGAGGACAGCCCCAGCATTTT
CSAIGPGGQPQHF
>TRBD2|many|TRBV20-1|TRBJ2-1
TGCAGTGCTAGGGGGGAGGCTAGCGGGAGGAAGAATGAGCAGTTCTTC
CSARGEASGRKNEQFF
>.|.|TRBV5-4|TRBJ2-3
TGTGCCAGCAGCTTTGGGCGGAGTCGCACAGATACGCAGTATTTT
CASSFGRSRTDTQYF
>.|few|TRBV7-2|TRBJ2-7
TGTGCCAGCAGCTCCCTCTCTGCGGGCCCCTCCTACGAGCAGTACTTC
CASSSLSAGPSYEQYF
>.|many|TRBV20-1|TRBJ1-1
TGCAGTGCTAGACCCGCAGGAATCACTGAAGCTTTCTTT
CSARPAGITEAFF
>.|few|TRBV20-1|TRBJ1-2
TGCAGTGCTCACCTCCCGGGCCGCGGTGGGGGCTACACCTTC
CSAHLPGRGGGYTF
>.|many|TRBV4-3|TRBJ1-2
TGCGCCAGCAGCCAAGGGAGAGGATCTTATGGCTACACCTTC
CASSQGRGSYGYTF
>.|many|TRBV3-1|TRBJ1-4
TGTGCCAGCAGCCAAGGAGAGGCGGGTGAAAAACTGTTTTTT
CASSQGEAGEKLFF
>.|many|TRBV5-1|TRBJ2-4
TGCGCCAGCAGCTTGGAAAGCCTAGCCAAAAACATTCAGTACTTC
CASSLESLAKNIQYF
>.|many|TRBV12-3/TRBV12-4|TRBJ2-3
TGTGCCAGCAGTTGGGGACCGAGCACAGATACGCAGTATTTT
CASSWGPSTDTQYF
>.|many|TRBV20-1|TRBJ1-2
TGCAGTGCTAGAGACTTGACACAGACTAACTATGGCTACACCTTC
CSARDLTQTNYGYTF
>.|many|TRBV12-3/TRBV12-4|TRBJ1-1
TGTGCCAGCAGCCACAGGGTTAGGGGCACTGAAGCTTTCTTT
CASSHRVRGTEAFF
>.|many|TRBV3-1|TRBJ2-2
TGTGCCAGCAGCCTACCAAGGGGGGAGCTGTTTTTT
CASSLPRGELFF
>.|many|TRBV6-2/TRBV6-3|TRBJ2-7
TGTGCCAGCCGACGGGATCACTACGGATACTTCTACGAGCAGTACTTC
CASRRDHYGYFYEQYF
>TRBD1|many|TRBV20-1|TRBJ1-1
TGCAGTGCTAGAAGGGACAGGGTTGAAGCTTTCTTT
CSARRDRVEAFF
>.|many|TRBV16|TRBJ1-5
TGTGCCAGCAGCCAAGGAGGCCAGGGCGGGCAGCCCCAGCATTTT
CASSQGGQGGQPQHF
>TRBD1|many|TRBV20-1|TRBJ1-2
TGCAGTGCTGGAGATCGGACAGGGGGTTATGGCTACACCTTC
CSAGDRTGGYGYTF
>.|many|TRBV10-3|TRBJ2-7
TGTGCCATCAGTGAGGGTGGTTCGGGCTACGAGCAGTACTTC
CAISEGGSGYEQYF
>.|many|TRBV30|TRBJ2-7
TGTGCCTGCAACCTAGGACATACGCAGTACTTC
CACNLGHTQYF
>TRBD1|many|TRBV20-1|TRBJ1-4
TGCAGTGCTAGAGATTGGACAGGGGGCGGGGAAAAACTGTTTTTT
CSARDWTGGGEKLFF
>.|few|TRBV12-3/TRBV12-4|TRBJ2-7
TGTGCCAGCAGTTTAGGGGGGGACTTCTACGAGCAGTACTTC
CASSLGGDFYEQYF
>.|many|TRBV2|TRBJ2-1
TGTGCCAGCAGAGAAAGACTAGAGGGGAACAATGAGCAGTTCTTC
CASRERLEGNNEQFF
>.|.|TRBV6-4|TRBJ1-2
TGTGCCAGCAGTCAGTCCGGGACAAACCCCTTAACCTTC
CASSQSGTNPLTF
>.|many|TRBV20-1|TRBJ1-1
TGCAGTGCCAGACAAAGGTGGAACACTGAAGCTTTCTTT
CSARQRWNTEAFF
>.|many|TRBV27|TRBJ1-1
TGTGCCAGCAGTTTTCGGGCCCCGGGCATGGAAGCTTTCTTT
CASSFRAPGMEAFF
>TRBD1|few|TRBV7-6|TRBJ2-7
TGTGCCAGCAGCTCCCTACAGGGGATGGACTACGAGCAGTACTTC
CASSSLQGMDYEQYF
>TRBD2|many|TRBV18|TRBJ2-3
TGTGCCAGCTCACCAACTTTACGGACTAGCGGTACGCTTTGGGTAGATACGCAGTATTTT
CASSPTLRTSGTLWVDTQYF
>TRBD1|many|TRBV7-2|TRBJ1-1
TGTGCCAGCAGCTTACTGGGGCAGGGGGTTACTGAAGCTTTCTTT
CASSLLGQGVTEAFF
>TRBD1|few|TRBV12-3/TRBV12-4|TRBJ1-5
TGTGCCAGCAGTTTCCAACAGGGGAATGGAAATCAGCCCCAGCATTTT
CASSFQQGNGNQPQHF
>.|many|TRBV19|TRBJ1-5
TGTGCCAGTAGTATAGCAGGATATCAGCCCCAGCATTTT
CASSIAGYQPQHF